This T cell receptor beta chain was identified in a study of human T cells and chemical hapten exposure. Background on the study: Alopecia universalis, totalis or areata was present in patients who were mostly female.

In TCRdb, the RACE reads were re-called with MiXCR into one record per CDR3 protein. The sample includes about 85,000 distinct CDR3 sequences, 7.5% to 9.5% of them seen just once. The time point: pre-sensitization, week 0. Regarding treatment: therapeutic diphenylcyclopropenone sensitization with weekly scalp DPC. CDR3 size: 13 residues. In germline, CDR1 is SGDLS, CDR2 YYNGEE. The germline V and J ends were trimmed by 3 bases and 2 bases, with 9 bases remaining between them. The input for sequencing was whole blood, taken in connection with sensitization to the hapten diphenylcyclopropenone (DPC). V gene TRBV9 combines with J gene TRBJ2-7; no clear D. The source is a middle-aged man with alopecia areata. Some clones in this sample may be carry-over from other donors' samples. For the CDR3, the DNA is TGTGCCAGCAGCGCGGGCCCGACCTACGAGCAGTACTTC. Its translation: CASSAGPTYEQYF. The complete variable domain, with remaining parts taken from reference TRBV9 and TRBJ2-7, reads DSGVTQTPKHLITATGQRVTLRCSPRSGDLSVYWYQQSLDQGLQFLIQYYNGEERAKGNILERFSAQQFPDLHSELNLSSLELGDSALYFCASSAGPTYEQYFGPGTRLTVT.